This T cell receptor (beta chain) was found in a study of blood T cells in healthy people across ages. Notes on the study in general: The study found more naive CD4+ cells and higher diversity in long-lived than aged donors.

The use of a sample-barcoded 5' primer and a J-beta primer mix characterized a second PCR of roughly 6 to 11 cycles. Each cDNA molecule received a tag from a template-switch adaptor that had 12 random nucleotides. TCRdb ran MiXCR on the 5' RACE reads and lists one entry per CDR3 protein. The profile shows fewer than 1.5 million distinct CDR3 sequences, around two fifths of them singletons. This CDR3 region has 14 residues. Germline V gene sequence: CDR1 LNHDA, CDR2 SQIVND (reference sequence). Trimming removed 1 base at V and 9 bases at J, with 13 bases between. Russia was home to the donors, healthy Caucasian individuals aged about 6 to 90. In regard to this clonotype: Antigen: not known.

This clonotype was sampled from a woman aged 18-35 years in good health. This chain connects TRBV19 to TRBJ2-1, with no clear D. Sequencing used blood. The CDR3 sequence: CASSIVGKASEQFF. The CDR3 DNA is TGTGCCAGTAGTATAGTGGGGAAAGCGAGTGAGCAGTTCTTC. Together with reference TRBV19 and TRBJ2-1, the CDR3 gives the full variable domain: DGGITQSPKYLFRKEGQNVTLSCEQNLNHDAMYWYRQDPGQGLRLIYYSQIVNDFQKGDIAEGYSVSREKKESFPLTVTSAQKNPTAFYLCASSIVGKASEQFFGPGTRLTVL.